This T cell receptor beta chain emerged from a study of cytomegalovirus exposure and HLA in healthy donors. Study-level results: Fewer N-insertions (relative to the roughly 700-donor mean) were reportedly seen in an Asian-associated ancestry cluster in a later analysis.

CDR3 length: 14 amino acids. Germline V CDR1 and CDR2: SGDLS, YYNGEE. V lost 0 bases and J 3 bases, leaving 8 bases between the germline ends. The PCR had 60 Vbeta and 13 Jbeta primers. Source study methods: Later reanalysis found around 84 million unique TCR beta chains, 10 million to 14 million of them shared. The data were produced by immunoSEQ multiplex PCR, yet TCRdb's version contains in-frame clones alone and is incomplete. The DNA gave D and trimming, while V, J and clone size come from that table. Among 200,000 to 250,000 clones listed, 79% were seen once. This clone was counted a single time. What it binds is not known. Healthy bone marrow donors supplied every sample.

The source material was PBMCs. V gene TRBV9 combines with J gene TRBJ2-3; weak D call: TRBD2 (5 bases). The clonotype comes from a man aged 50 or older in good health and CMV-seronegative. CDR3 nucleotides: TGTGCCAGCAGCGTAGATAGCGAGACAGATACGCAGTATTTT. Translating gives CASSVDSETDTQYF.